What follows describes a single T cell receptor (beta chain). The record originates from a study of blood T cell repertoires in COVID-19. In the study overall: Samples representing acute and convalescent COVID-19 were sourced from the United States, Italy and Spain. PBMCs, B-cell-depleted T cells, or T cells provided the cDNA or gDNA that made up the material.

Germline V gene sequence: CDR1 MNHEY, CDR2 SMNVEV (reference sequence). This CDR3 is 14 amino acids long. Trimming stripped 5 bases from V and 2 bases from J, with 12 bases between. Per the authors' pipeline: Estimates of nucleated cell counts were drawn from the amplification of reference gene primers. The table came from immunoSEQ multiplex PCR; TCRdb's copy has only in-frame clones and leaves some out. V, J and clone size reflect that table, while D and trimming were determined from the DNA. The sample carries around 24,000 clones, about nine tenths recorded once. V gene TRBV27 combines with J gene TRBJ1-1, with D possibly being TRBD1 (6 bases). The receptor comes from a woman between 65 and 79 years old with active COVID-19. The sample taken for sequencing was peripheral blood. The CDR3 DNA reads TGTGCCAGCAGTATCAGGGGCTCCAACACTGAAGCTTTCTTT. Its protein product is CASSIRGSNTEAFF.